Following are 14 T cell receptor beta chains from one sample sequenced in a study of blood T cell repertoires in COVID-19 (dated by TCRdb to 2018 to 2020). Library method: the immunoSEQ multiplex PCR assay. The table comes from immuneACCESS by way of TCRdb, which keeps in-frame sequences with V and J called. Part of the clones is missing from these tables; in studies checked, under half for an unresolved V gene and the rest for unknown reasons. The sample records about 200,000 clones, 85% of which are singletons. The top ten constitute under 2.5% of the sample. Sequencing used peripheral blood. The source of these receptors is a woman between 70 and 85 years old with COVID-19, enrolled during active disease.

This rearrangement joins TRBV9 to TRBJ2-5; tentative D call: TRBD1 (6 bases). Germline CDR1 SGDLS, CDR2 YYNGEE. V was pared by 2 bases and J by 4 bases, with 12 bases between. The CDR3 is 14 residues long. The CDR3 region is CASSVTGQPETQYF. The CDR3 DNA sequence: TGTGCCAGCAGCGTTACTGGACAGCCAGAGACCCAGTACTTC.

This clone was seen just once. The chain employs TRBV6-6 and TRBJ1-1, with D maybe TRBD1 (6 bases). V lost 6 bases, J lost 11 bases, and 16 bases lay in between. CDR3 length: 12 amino acids. Germline CDR1 and CDR2: MNHNY and SVGAGI (reference sequence). CDR3 amino acids: CASSPKERGAFF. Written as DNA, the CDR3 is TGTGCCAGCAGCCCAAAGGAGAGGGGGGCTTTCTTT.

The genes are TRBV29-1 and TRBJ1-1; D uncertain. The V end was cut by 3 bases, the J end by 2 bases, with 4 bases between. The CDR3 loop spans 11 amino acids. Germline CDR1 SQVTM, CDR2 ANQGSEA. DNA of the CDR3: TGCAGCGTTGACAGAAACACTGAAGCTTTCTTT. Translation gives CSVDRNTEAFF.

The CDR3: CASSMTAGVVSHYEQYF. The CDR3 bases are TGTGCCAGCAGCATGACCGCCGGGGTAGTCTCCCACTACGAGCAGTACTTC. J is TRBJ2-7 and V is TRBV9, with a possible D match to TRBD2 (5 bases). The CDR3 has 17 amino acids. V lost 4 bases to trimming and J lost 3 bases, with 23 bases between them. Germline CDR1 reads SGDLS; CDR2 reads YYNGEE.

The DNA of the CDR3 is TGCGCCAGCAGCCCCGATGGGGGGAACTATGGCTACACCTTC. Its translation is CASSPDGGNYGYTF. The chain recombines TRBV5-1 with TRBJ1-2; possibly TRBD1 for D (5 bases). Germline CDR1 reads SGHRS; CDR2 reads YFSETQ. The V end was cut by 4 bases, the J end by 2 bases, with 12 bases between. This CDR3 is 14 amino acids long.

The CDR3 protein is CASRPGQMRDTIYF. The CDR3 bases are TGTGCCAGCAGACCGGGACAGATGAGAGACACCATATATTTT. The chain carries TRBV28 and TRBJ1-3; TRBD1 matches 7 bases. Germline V gene sequence: CDR1 MDHEN, CDR2 SYDVKM. The length of the CDR3 is 14 residues. Trimming took 6 bases from V and 8 from J; bases not matched to a gene: 10.

This rearrangement joins TRBV7-8 to TRBJ2-5; no definite D call. The CDR3 totals 15 residues. V dropped 6 bases and J dropped 2 bases, with 16 bases sitting between them. Germline CDR1 SGHVS, CDR2 FQNEAQ. CDR3 sequence (DNA): TGTGCCAGCAGGCTTAAGGAGCAAGGTCAAGAGACCCAGTACTTC. Protein product: CASRLKEQGQETQYF. Using reference TRBV7-8 and TRBJ2-5 for the parts outside the CDR3, the full variable domain is GAGVSQSPRYKVAKRGQDVALRCDPISGHVSLFWYQQALGQGPEFLTYFQNEAQLDKSGLPSDRFFAERPEGSVSTLKIQRTQQEDSAVYLCASRLKEQGQETQYFGPGTRLLVL.

The gene calls are TRBV6-2 or TRBV6-3 and TRBJ1-2; 11 bases are shared with TRBD1. The germline CDR1 and CDR2 sequences are MNHEY and SVGEGT. The J segment lost 2 bases and the V segment lost 6 bases, leaving 14 bases of the junction unmatched. This CDR3 is 18 amino acids long. The CDR3 is CASSRPGQGATTNYGYTF. CDR3 sequence (DNA): TGTGCCAGCAGCCGTCCCGGACAGGGGGCTACAACAAACTATGGCTACACCTTC.

This clone was seen only a few times. The chain couples TRBV4-2 to TRBJ1-6; TRBD1 is a possible D gene (6 bases). The germline V gene encodes CDR1 LGHNA and CDR2 YNFKEQ. This CDR3 has 15 amino acids. Trimming removed 3 bases from V and 9 bases from J, with 15 bases in between. This CDR3 is CASSQTGSLGSPLHF. The CDR3 DNA reads as TGTGCCAGCAGCCAGACAGGTTCCCTCGGTTCACCCCTCCACTTT.

V gene TRBV11-3 combines with J gene TRBJ2-3, with D possibly being TRBD1 (6 bases). The CDR3 sequence is 15 residues long. Deletions cut 1 base from V and 2 bases from J, with 10 bases between. Germline lookup yields CDR1 SGHNT and CDR2 YENEEA. The CDR3 loop is CASSLGTALTDTQYF. For the CDR3, the DNA is TGTGCCAGCAGCTTAGGGACAGCCCTCACAGATACGCAGTATTTT.

This clone is a singleton in its sample. This chain links TRBV19 with TRBJ2-5; 11 nucleotides agree with TRBD2. Looked up from germline, CDR1 is LNHDA and CDR2 is SQIVND (reference sequence). V was clipped by 10 bases and J by 0 bases; unmatched bases: 13. CDR3 length: 17 residues. The CDR3 DNA follows: TGTGCCACCTCACCGGGACTAGCGGCCCCTCACCAAGAGACCCAGTACTTC. Protein product: CATSPGLAAPHQETQYF.

This clone came up a few times. The chain recombines TRBV7-9 with TRBJ2-7; a weak D match, TRBD1 (6 bases). This CDR3 contains 14 residues. Per germline, CDR1 SEHNR and CDR2 FQNEAQ (reference sequence). The V and J ends lost 5 bases and 6 bases respectively, with 17 bases between them. The CDR3: CASSSLQGIGEQYF. The CDR3 nucleotides are TGTGCCAGCAGCAGCCTACAGGGTATAGGCGAGCAGTACTTC.

The rearrangement uses TRBV4-2 and TRBJ2-7; no clear D gene. This CDR3 is 14 amino acids long. The V end lost 0 bases, the J end lost 2 bases, and 8 bases lay between the germline ends. Germline values: CDR1 LGHNA, CDR2 YNFKEQ. CDR3 in amino acids: CASSQERGAYEQYF. CDR3 nucleotide sequence: TGTGCCAGCAGCCAAGAGCGCGGAGCCTACGAGCAGTACTTC.

The chain has TRBV30 and TRBJ2-7, with D possibly TRBD1 on 6 matching bases. The CDR3 sequence is 14 residues long. Germline V gene sequence: CDR1 GTSNPN, CDR2 SVGIG (reference sequence). The V gene lost 0 bases and the J gene lost 6 bases, with 15 bases spanning the gap. The CDR3 reads CAWSVPGRGVEQYF. CDR3 coding DNA: TGTGCCTGGAGTGTACCCGGCAGGGGTGTCGAGCAGTACTTC.